The clone carrying this T cell receptor (beta chain) was observed many times. The antigen is not known. Both iRepertoire HTBI primers and Arm-PCR of CDR3 regions were used to build the TCR beta libraries. MiXCR, applied by TCRdb to the multiplex PCR reads, yields one record per CDR3 protein. Here the sample spans fewer than 450,000 distinct CDR3 sequences, 23% being singletons. The CDR3 extends over 15 amino acids. J lost 2 bases, V lost 1 base, and 5 bases had no gene match. CDR1 MNHEY and CDR2 SVGEGT come from the germline V gene. Sample time point: persistent/refractory GD, antithyroid drugs over 5 years with positive TRAb. PBMC-derived RNA was used for the TCR library. In each case, Graves' disease was diagnosed per American Thyroid Association guidelines. The record originates from a study of regulatory T cells in long-lasting Graves disease. Study conclusions and caveats: Repertoires from persistent disease leaned toward TRBV28, TRBJ1-2 and TRBJ2-5. Among the persistent patients, 2,500 to 3,000 public clonotypes were shared, more than the approximately 960 shared among new patients. The small sample size may have reduced accuracy.

This material consisted of peripheral blood mononuclear cells (PBMCs), taken when the disease was refractory, from a patient treated with antithyroid drugs. The chain employs TRBV6-2 or TRBV6-3 and TRBJ2-7, with TRBD2 identical over 7 bases. The TCR originated in a female donor with Graves disease. Here the CDR3 DNA reads TGTGCCAGCAGTTACTTTCCAGGGACTACCTACGAGCAGTACTTC. Amino acid sequence: CASSYFPGTTYEQYF.